The 31 T cell receptor beta chains below come from one sample, sequenced in a study of T cell repertoires in cytomegalovirus infection. Which antigens these TCRs recognize remains unknown. A single record per CDR3 protein comes from TCRdb applying MiXCR to the reads. The data contain about 900,000 distinct CDR3 sequences, approximately 31% of them singletons. Sequences were derived from cultured CD8+ T cells from PBMCs, sampled from culture after CMV antigen stimulation. The receptors here all came from a human donor in good health (CMV status not recorded). Some clones in this sample may be carry-over from other donors' samples.

A few counts support this clonotype. The chain carries TRBV19 and TRBJ1-1, with D maybe TRBD1 (6 bases). This CDR3 is 15 amino acids long. CDR1 and CDR2 from the germline V gene are LNHDA and SQIVND (reference sequence). The V gene lost 3 bases and the J gene lost 1 base, with 12 bases spanning the gap. CDR3: CASSIPGAENTEAFF. The CDR3 DNA reads TGTGCCAGTAGTATCCCGGGGGCTGAGAACACTGAAGCTTTCTTT.

The sample holds a few counts of this clonotype. The genes are TRBV28 and TRBJ2-5; TRBD2 might be the D (5 bases). Germline V lookup: CDR1 MDHEN, CDR2 SYDVKM. The CDR3 loop spans 14 amino acids. Trimming removed 8 bases from V and 5 bases from J, with 18 bases in between. The CDR3 sequence: CASSGLGSGETQYF. As DNA, the CDR3 is TGTGCCAGCTCTGGACTGGGCTCGGGGGAGACCCAGTACTTC.

In regard to this clonotype: At one boundary the junction diverges from the germline segment, which might be a read error. The J gene is TRBJ1-1, the V gene TRBV25-1, with D perhaps matching TRBD1 (6 bases). The CDR3 has 15 residues. Germline CDR1 is MGHDK and CDR2 is SYGVNS. The CDR3 loop reads CASNEPLDRYTEAFF. The CDR3 DNA reads TGTGCCAGCAATGAACCCCTGGACAGATACACTGAAGCTTTCTTT. Drawing the rest from reference TRBV25-1 and TRBJ1-1, the complete variable domain is EADIYQTPRYLVIGTGKKITLECSQTMGHDKMYWYQQDPGMELHLIHYSYGVNSTEKGDLSSESTVSRIRTEHFPLTLESARPSHTSQYLCASNEPLDRYTEAFFGQGTRLTVV.

In its sample, this clonotype was seen a few times. CDR3 coding DNA: TGTGCCAGCAGCTCCCGGGACGCGAACACTGAAGCTTTCTTT. Amino acid sequence: CASSSRDANTEAFF. V usage is TRBV7-6 and J usage is TRBJ1-1, with D maybe TRBD1 (5 bases). The CDR3 loop spans 14 amino acids. Germline V gives CDR1 SGHVS, CDR2 FNYEAQ. Trimming cost V 4 bases and J 1 base, with 10 bases left between them.

On this clonotype: Lacking the conserved final phenylalanine or tryptophan, this CDR3 likely reflects a read error. The chain carries TRBV6-5 and TRBJ2-1, with D unresolved. Germline assignment: CDR1 MNHEY and CDR2 SVGAGI. Trimming removed 2 bases from V and 3 bases from J, with 11 bases in between. There are 15 residues in the CDR3. As DNA, the CDR3 is TGTGCCAGCAGTTACAACGGTGGTGACTACAATGAGCAGTTCTCC. Translation gives CASSYNGGDYNEQFS.

This sequence joins TRBV7-4 and TRBJ1-3, with D unclear. The CDR3 length is 15 residues. In germline, CDR1 is SGHVT, CDR2 SQSDAQ. V was trimmed by 5 bases and J by 4 bases, leaving 15 bases between them. CDR3 bases: TGTGCCAGCAGCAAGGGCCCAATCGGAGGAAACACCATATATTTT. Translation gives CASSKGPIGGNTIYF.

This clonotype was seen only a few times. The J gene is TRBJ2-1, the V gene TRBV2; D may be TRBD1 (6 bases). Trimming left V 3 bases short and J 7 bases short, with 19 bases between. The germline V gene has CDR1 SNHLY and CDR2 FYNNEI. The CDR3 spans 16 residues. The CDR3 here is CASSDPGTSTRNEQFF. CDR3 nucleotide sequence: TGTGCCAGCAGTGATCCCGGGACAAGTACAAGAAATGAGCAGTTCTTC.

This clonotype was counted only a few times. The V call is TRBV6-2 or TRBV6-3, the J call TRBJ1-1; D unclear. V lost 6 bases and J 1 base, leaving 9 bases between the germline ends. The CDR3 has 13 residues. Germline loops: CDR1 MNHEY, CDR2 SVGEGT. The CDR3 coding sequence is TGTGCCAGCAGGGTCCAGCCGAACACTGAAGCTTTCTTT. Amino acid sequence: CASRVQPNTEAFF.

This clonotype was seen more than once but under ten times. The CDR3 protein is CASIGRTEAFF. In DNA, the CDR3 is TGTGCCAGCATAGGGAGGACTGAAGCTTTCTTT. The rearrangement joins TRBV2 to TRBJ1-1; D is unclear. Germline loops: CDR1 SNHLY, CDR2 FYNNEI. Trimming removed 7 bases from V and 5 bases from J, with 8 bases in between. The CDR3 extends over 11 amino acids.

J is TRBJ2-1 and V is TRBV7-3, with 9 bases lining up with TRBD2. This CDR3 contains 15 residues. J was trimmed by 9 bases and V by 1 base; bases with no gene match: 7. Germline CDR1 SGHTA, CDR2 FQGTGA. The CDR3, as DNA: TGTGCCAGCAGCTTAATCGCGGGGGGGCTGAGTGAGCAGTTCTTC. Amino acids: CASSLIAGGLSEQFF.

The V call is TRBV12-3 or TRBV12-4, the J call TRBJ2-1, with 15 bases aligning to TRBD2. V lost 5 bases and J lost 4; bases outside the gene matches: 6. The CDR3 loop spans 17 amino acids. The CDR3 reads CASSTGLAGGLYNEQFF. The CDR3 coding sequence is TGTGCCAGCAGTACGGGACTAGCGGGGGGACTATACAATGAGCAGTTCTTC.

This clonotype occurred a few times. The V and J genes are TRBV6-5 and TRBJ2-1; 9 positions match TRBD2. Looked up from germline, CDR1 is MNHEY and CDR2 is SVGAGI. The CDR3 spans 17 residues. With 2 bases clipped from V and 5 bases from J, the junction kept 10 bases outside the gene matches. The CDR3 here is CASSYSLAGLHNNEQFF. CDR3 DNA sequence: TGTGCCAGCAGTTACAGTCTAGCGGGGCTTCATAACAATGAGCAGTTCTTC.

This clonotype was counted between two and nine times. CDR3 loop: CASSEMRTRPADTQYF. CDR3 bases: TGTGCCAGCAGTGAAATGAGGACCCGACCAGCAGATACGCAGTATTTT. The gene calls are TRBV6-1 and TRBJ2-3; D not resolved. The length of the CDR3 is 16 residues. Germline V gene sequence: CDR1 MNHNS, CDR2 SASEGT. With 2 bases removed from V and 4 bases from J, the gap between germline ends came to 16 bases.

The V gene is TRBV4-1, the J gene TRBJ1-5, with 8 bases aligning to TRBD1. CDR1 is MGHRA and CDR2 is YSYEKL in the germline V gene. Unmatched junction bases numbered 6, after V lost 4 bases and J lost 4 bases. There are 15 residues in the CDR3. The CDR3 nucleotides read TGCGCCAGCAGCCGGGTGGACAGGGTAAATCAGCCCCAGCATTTT. Translation: CASSRVDRVNQPQHF.

This clonotype has more than one count but fewer than ten. The V and J genes are TRBV19 and TRBJ2-6; no clear D gene. This CDR3 region has 14 residues. Germline V gene lookup returns CDR1 LNHDA and CDR2 SQIVND (reference sequence). Trimming pared 4 bases from V and 4 bases from J, leaving 8 bases between. The CDR3: CASSTPIGANVLTF. CDR3 DNA: TGTGCCAGTAGTACACCGATAGGGGCCAACGTCCTGACTTTC.

This clonotype was picked up many times. The J gene is TRBJ2-7, the V gene TRBV7-6; TRBD1 aligns across 9 bases. The CDR3 covers 13 residues. Looked up from germline, CDR1 is SGHVS and CDR2 is FNYEAQ. The trim removed 5 bases at V and 6 bases at J, leaving 5 bases unmatched. DNA of the CDR3: TGTGCCAGCAGCCTGGGACAGGGTTTCGAGCAGTACTTC. Its translation is CASSLGQGFEQYF.

This chain connects TRBV9 to TRBJ2-7; 7 nucleotides line up with TRBD1. Looked up from germline, CDR1 is SGDLS and CDR2 is YYNGEE. J was trimmed by 2 bases and V by 2 bases; bases with no gene match: 4. The CDR3 is made up of 14 amino acids. DNA of the CDR3: TGTGCCAGCAGCGTGGGGACAGCGCCCTACGAGCAGTACTTC. Protein sequence: CASSVGTAPYEQYF. The entire variable domain, with the rest obtained from reference TRBV9 and TRBJ2-7, is as follows: DSGVTQTPKHLITATGQRVTLRCSPRSGDLSVYWYQQSLDQGLQFLIQYYNGEERAKGNILERFSAQQFPDLHSELNLSSLELGDSALYFCASSVGTAPYEQYFGPGTRLTVT.

The chain employs TRBV2 and TRBJ2-3, with TRBD2 as a possible D gene (7 bases). CDR3 length: 18 residues. The germline V and J ends were trimmed by 3 bases and 4 bases, with 23 bases remaining between them. The germline V gene encodes CDR1 SNHLY and CDR2 FYNNEI. For the CDR3, the DNA is TGTGCCAGCAGTGACCCGGTCTACAGGGAGGGGTTCGCAGATACGCAGTATTTT. Protein product: CASSDPVYREGFADTQYF. The whole variable domain, filled in from reference TRBV2 and TRBJ2-3, reads EPEVTQTPSHQVTQMGQEVILRCVPISNHLYFYWYRQILGQKVEFLVSFYNNEISEKSEIFDDQFSVERPDGSNFTLKIRSTKLEDSAMYFCASSDPVYREGFADTQYFGPGTRLTVL.

The chain uses TRBV6-1 and TRBJ2-7, with unresolved D. Per germline, CDR1 MNHNS and CDR2 SASEGT. The CDR3 runs to 15 residues. The V end lost 1 base, the J end lost 2 bases, and 12 bases lay between the germline ends. The CDR3 DNA reads TGTGCCAGCAGTGAAGAAGTGACGGAGCCCTACGAGCAGTACTTC. Its translation: CASSEEVTEPYEQYF.

The V gene is TRBV27, the J gene TRBJ2-1; 11 nucleotides align to TRBD2. V shed 6 bases, J shed 9 bases, and the junction held 10 bases outside the gene matches. CDR3 size: 15 residues. The germline V gene has CDR1 MNHEY and CDR2 SMNVEV (reference sequence). CDR3 nucleotides: TGTGCCAGCAGACTGACTAGCGGGGAGGGCGGTGAGCAGTTCTTC. Encoded protein: CASRLTSGEGGEQFF.

This clonotype was picked up a small number of times. The rearrangement links TRBV28 to TRBJ2-1, with a weak D call TRBD1 (6 bases). CDR1 is MDHEN and CDR2 is SYDVKM in the germline V gene. Between the trimmed V and J ends, which lost 6 bases and 2 bases, there was a span of 17 bases. The CDR3 has 16 residues. In nucleotides, the CDR3 is TGTGCCAGCAGGCGCACAGGGTCCCTAACCTACAATGAGCAGTTCTTC. It specifies CASRRTGSLTYNEQFF.

This clonotype has more than one count but fewer than ten. This chain connects TRBV7-9 to TRBJ1-1, with D uncertain. CDR1 and CDR2 from the germline V gene are SEHNR and FQNEAQ (reference sequence). V was pared by 2 bases and J by 0 bases, with 19 bases between. The CDR3 runs to 18 residues. The CDR3 region is CASSLFGVGHRMNTEAFF. CDR3 nucleotides: TGTGCCAGCAGCTTATTCGGGGTGGGCCATCGCATGAACACTGAAGCTTTCTTT.

In its sample, this clonotype was seen once. A much larger clone sits a single nucleotide away, making a read error possible. This sequence joins TRBV6-6 and TRBJ2-1; TRBD1 aligns across 9 bases. With 5 bases clipped from V and 4 bases from J, the junction kept 6 bases outside the gene matches. Germline-derived CDR1 and CDR2 are MNHNY and SVGAGI (reference sequence). CDR3 length: 15 residues. CDR3 in amino acids: CASSVRDRAYNEQFF. CDR3 nucleotide sequence: TGTGCCAGCAGTGTCCGGGACAGGGCGTACAATGAGCAGTTCTTC.

This sequence joins TRBV14 and TRBJ1-2, with D possibly TRBD1 on 6 matching bases. The germline V gene encodes CDR1 SGHDN and CDR2 FVKESK. V lost 4 bases, J lost 3 bases, and 18 bases lay in between. The CDR3 totals 16 residues. The CDR3 DNA follows: TGTGCCAGCAGCCCTTCGGCCCCGGACAGCTACTATGGCTACACCTTC. This sequence encodes CASSPSAPDSYYGYTF.

In its sample, this clonotype was seen a few times. This chain connects TRBV10-3 to TRBJ2-7; 12 bases match TRBD2. Germline V gene sequence: CDR1 ENHRY, CDR2 SYGVKD. The CDR3 has 17 amino acids. With V trimmed by 10 bases and J by 4 bases, 17 bases remained unmatched. CDR3 coding DNA: TGTGCCACCCCCTCCTGGGCTAGCGGGGGGGCGGCTTACGAGCAGTACTTC. Its translation: CATPSWASGGAAYEQYF.

The sample holds many counts of this clonotype. This chain joins TRBV7-9 and TRBJ1-5; tentative D call: TRBD1 (5 bases). CDR1 and CDR2 (germline): SEHNR, FQNEAQ (reference sequence). Trimming cost V 4 bases and J 3 bases, with 16 bases left between them. The CDR3 sequence is 16 residues long. The CDR3 loop is CASSSQDQGNNQPQHF. CDR3 in DNA: TGTGCCAGCAGCTCCCAGGACCAGGGCAACAATCAGCCCCAGCATTTT.

V is TRBV4-1 and J is TRBJ1-1; tentative D call: TRBD1 (5 bases). The germline CDR1 and CDR2 sequences are MGHRA and YSYEKL. CDR3 length: 14 amino acids. V gave up 3 bases and J gave up 6 bases, with 14 bases separating them. The CDR3 DNA follows: TGCGCCAGCAGCCAGAGGGACGGGGACGCTGAAGCTTTCTTT. This sequence encodes CASSQRDGDAEAFF.

The chain recombines TRBV10-3 with TRBJ1-1, with D perhaps matching TRBD1 (5 bases). In germline, CDR1 is ENHRY, CDR2 SYGVKD. The CDR3 spans 14 residues. Trimming took 3 bases from V and 5 from J, leaving 13 bases between them. The CDR3: CAISDPWGATEAFF. CDR3 bases: TGTGCCATCAGTGACCCGTGGGGCGCGACTGAAGCTTTCTTT.

This clonotype has at least ten counts. This chain links TRBV7-6 with TRBJ2-1; 8 nucleotides match TRBD2. This CDR3 spans 17 amino acids. V lost 2 bases and J lost 0; bases outside the gene matches: 6. Germline CDR1 is SGHVS and CDR2 is FNYEAQ. The CDR3 is CASSLRQRGSSYNEQFF. CDR3 nucleotides: TGTGCCAGCAGCTTACGGCAGCGGGGGAGCTCCTACAATGAGCAGTTCTTC.

The table lists this clonotype with a few counts. The V and J genes are TRBV27 and TRBJ1-1; D may be TRBD1 (5 bases). Deletions cut 2 bases from V and 6 bases from J, with 19 bases between. The germline gives CDR1 MNHEY, CDR2 SMNVEV (reference sequence). CDR3 length: 16 amino acids. The CDR3 coding sequence is TGTGCCAGCAGTTTAGTGGGACCCCGGTTTCTAGCTGAAGCTTTCTTT. The encoded protein is CASSLVGPRFLAEAFF.

The chain joins TRBV19 to TRBJ2-1; TRBD1 is a possible D gene (7 bases). Trimming stripped 3 bases from V and 8 bases from J, with 14 bases between. CDR1 is LNHDA, CDR2 SQIVND, per germline (reference sequence). This CDR3 has 14 amino acids. The CDR3 reads CASSILGRGDEQFF. The DNA for the CDR3 is TGTGCCAGTAGTATTCTGGGCAGGGGGGATGAGCAGTTCTTC.